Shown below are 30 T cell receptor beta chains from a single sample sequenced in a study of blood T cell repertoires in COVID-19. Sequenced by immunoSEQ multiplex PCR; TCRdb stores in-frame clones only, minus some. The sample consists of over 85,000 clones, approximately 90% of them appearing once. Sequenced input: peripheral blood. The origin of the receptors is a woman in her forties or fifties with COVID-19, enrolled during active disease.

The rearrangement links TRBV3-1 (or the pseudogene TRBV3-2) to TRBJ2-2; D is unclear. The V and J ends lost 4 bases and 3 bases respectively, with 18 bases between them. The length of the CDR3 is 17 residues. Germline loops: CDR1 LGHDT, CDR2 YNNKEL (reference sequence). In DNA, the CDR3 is TGTGCCAGCAGCCCAACCTCACGGAGTAGCTACACCGGGGAGCTGTTTTTT. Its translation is CASSPTSRSSYTGELFF.

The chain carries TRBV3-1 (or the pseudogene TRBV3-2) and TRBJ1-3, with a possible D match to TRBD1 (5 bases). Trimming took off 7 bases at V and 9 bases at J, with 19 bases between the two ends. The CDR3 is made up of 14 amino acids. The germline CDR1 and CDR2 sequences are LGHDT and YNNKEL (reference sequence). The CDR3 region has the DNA TGTGCCAGCACCCCCCGGGGGACGCTGGGCACCATATATTTT. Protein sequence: CASTPRGTLGTIYF.

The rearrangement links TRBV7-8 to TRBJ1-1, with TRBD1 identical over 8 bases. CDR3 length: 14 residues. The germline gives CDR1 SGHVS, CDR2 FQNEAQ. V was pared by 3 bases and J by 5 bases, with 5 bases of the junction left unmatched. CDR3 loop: CASSFGQGRTEAFF. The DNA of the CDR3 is TGTGCCAGCAGCTTCGGACAGGGCAGAACTGAAGCTTTCTTT.

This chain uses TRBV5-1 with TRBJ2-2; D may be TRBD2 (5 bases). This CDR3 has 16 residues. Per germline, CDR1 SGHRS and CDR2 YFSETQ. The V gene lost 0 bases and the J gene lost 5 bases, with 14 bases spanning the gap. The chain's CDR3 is CASSLDEASGTGELFF. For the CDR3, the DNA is TGCGCCAGCAGCTTGGATGAGGCCTCGGGGACCGGGGAGCTGTTTTTT.

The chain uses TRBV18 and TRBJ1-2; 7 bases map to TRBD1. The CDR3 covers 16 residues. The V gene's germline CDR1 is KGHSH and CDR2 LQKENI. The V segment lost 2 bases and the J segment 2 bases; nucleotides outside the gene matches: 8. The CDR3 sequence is CASSPNFKQGNYGYTF. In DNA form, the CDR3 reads TGTGCCAGCTCACCAAACTTTAAACAGGGGAACTATGGCTACACCTTC.

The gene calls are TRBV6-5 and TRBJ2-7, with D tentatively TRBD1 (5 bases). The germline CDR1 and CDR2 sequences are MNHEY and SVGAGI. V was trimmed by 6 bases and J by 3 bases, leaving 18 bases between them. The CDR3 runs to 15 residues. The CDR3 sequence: CASRNPSQGSYEQYF. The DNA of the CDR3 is TGTGCCAGCAGGAACCCGTCCCAGGGTAGCTACGAGCAGTACTTC.

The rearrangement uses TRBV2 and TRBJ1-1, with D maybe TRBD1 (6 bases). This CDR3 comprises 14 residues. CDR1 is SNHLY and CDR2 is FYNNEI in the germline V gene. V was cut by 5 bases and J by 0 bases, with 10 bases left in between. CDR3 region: CASSQGQVNTEAFF. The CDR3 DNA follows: TGTGCCAGCAGTCAGGGACAAGTGAACACTGAAGCTTTCTTT.

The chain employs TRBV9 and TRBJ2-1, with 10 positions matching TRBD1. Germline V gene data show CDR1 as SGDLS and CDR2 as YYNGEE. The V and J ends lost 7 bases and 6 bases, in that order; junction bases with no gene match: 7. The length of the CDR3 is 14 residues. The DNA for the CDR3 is TGTGCCAGCCGCCCGGGACAGGGGAGCAATGAGCAGTTCTTC. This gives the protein CASRPGQGSNEQFF.

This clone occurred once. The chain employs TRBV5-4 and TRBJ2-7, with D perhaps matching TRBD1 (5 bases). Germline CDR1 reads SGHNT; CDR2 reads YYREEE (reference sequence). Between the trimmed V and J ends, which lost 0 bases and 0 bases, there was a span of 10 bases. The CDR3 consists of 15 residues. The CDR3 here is CASSLARASSYEQYF. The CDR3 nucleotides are TGTGCCAGCAGCTTGGCCAGGGCGAGCTCCTACGAGCAGTACTTC.

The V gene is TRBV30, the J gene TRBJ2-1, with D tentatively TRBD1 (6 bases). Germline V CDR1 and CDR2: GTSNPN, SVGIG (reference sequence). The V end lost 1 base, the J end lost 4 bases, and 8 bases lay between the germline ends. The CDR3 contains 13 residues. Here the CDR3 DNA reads TGTGCCTGGAGTGATGACAGGTACAATGAGCAGTTCTTC. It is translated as CAWSDDRYNEQFF.

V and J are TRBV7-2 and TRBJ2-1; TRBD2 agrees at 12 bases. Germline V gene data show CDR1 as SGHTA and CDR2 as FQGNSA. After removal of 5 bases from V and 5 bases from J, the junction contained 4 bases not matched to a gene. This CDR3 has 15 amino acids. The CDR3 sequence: CASSPRTSGDNEQFF. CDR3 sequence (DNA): TGTGCCAGCAGCCCCCGGACTAGCGGGGACAATGAGCAGTTCTTC.

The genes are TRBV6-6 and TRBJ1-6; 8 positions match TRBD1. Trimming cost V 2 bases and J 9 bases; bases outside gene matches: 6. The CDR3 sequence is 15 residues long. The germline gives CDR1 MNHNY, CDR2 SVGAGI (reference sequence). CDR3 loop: CASSYPEQGVSPLHF. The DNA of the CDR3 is TGTGCCAGCAGTTACCCAGAACAGGGGGTTTCACCCCTCCACTTT.

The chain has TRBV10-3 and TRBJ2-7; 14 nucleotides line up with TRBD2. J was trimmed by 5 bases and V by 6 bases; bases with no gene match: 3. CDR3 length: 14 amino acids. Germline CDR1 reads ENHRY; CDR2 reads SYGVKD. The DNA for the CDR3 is TGTGCCATCAGGGGGACTAGCGGGGGTCACGAGCAGTACTTC. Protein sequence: CAIRGTSGGHEQYF.

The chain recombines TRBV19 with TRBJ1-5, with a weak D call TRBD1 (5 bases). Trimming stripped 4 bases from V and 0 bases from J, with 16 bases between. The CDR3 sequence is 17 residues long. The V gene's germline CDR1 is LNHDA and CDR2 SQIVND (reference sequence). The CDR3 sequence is CASSTVGHEYSNQPQHF. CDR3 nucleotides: TGTGCCAGTAGTACCGTCGGACATGAGTATAGCAATCAGCCCCAGCATTTT. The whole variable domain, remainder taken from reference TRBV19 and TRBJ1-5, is DGGITQSPKYLFRKEGQNVTLSCEQNLNHDAMYWYRQDPGQGLRLIYYSQIVNDFQKGDIAEGYSVSREKKESFPLTVTSAQKNPTAFYLCASSTVGHEYSNQPQHFGDGTRLSIL.

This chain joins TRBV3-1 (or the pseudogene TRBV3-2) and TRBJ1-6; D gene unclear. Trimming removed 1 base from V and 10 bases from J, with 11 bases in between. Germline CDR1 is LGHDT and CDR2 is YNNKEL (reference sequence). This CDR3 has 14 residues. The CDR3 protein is CASSQAQSRSPLHF. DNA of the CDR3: TGTGCCAGCAGCCAAGCCCAGTCTAGATCACCCCTCCACTTT.

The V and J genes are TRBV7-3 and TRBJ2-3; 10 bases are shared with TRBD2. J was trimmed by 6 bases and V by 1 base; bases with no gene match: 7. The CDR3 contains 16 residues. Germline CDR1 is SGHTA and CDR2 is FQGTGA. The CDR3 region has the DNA TGTGCCAGCAGCTTAAGTCCTAGCGGGGGCGGGGATACGCAGTATTTT. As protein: CASSLSPSGGGDTQYF. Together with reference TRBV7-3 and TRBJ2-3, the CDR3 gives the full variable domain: GAGVSQTPSNKVTEKGKYVELRCDPISGHTALYWYRQSLGQGPEFLIYFQGTGAADDSGLPNDRFFAVRPEGSVSTLKIQRTERGDSAVYLCASSLSPSGGGDTQYFGPGTRLTVL.

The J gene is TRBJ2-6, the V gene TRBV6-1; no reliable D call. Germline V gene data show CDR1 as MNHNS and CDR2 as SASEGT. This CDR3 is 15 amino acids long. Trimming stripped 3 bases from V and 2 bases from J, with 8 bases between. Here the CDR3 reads CASSDPPAGANVLTF. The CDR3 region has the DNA TGTGCCAGCAGTGACCCCCCGGCTGGGGCCAACGTCCTGACTTTC.

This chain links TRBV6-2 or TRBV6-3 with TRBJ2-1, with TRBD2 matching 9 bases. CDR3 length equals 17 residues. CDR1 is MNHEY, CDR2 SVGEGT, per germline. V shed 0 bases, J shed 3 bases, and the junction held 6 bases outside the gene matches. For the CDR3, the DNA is TGTGCCAGCAGTTACTCCCCGCCTAGCGGGGTCTACAATGAGCAGTTCTTC. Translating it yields CASSYSPPSGVYNEQFF.

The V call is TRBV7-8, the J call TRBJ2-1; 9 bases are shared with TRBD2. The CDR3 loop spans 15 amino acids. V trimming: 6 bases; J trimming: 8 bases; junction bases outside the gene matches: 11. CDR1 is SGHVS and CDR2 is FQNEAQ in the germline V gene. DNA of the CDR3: TGTGCCAGCAGGGCTACTGGCGGGGGGGTTCATGAGCAGTTCTTC. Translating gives CASRATGGGVHEQFF.

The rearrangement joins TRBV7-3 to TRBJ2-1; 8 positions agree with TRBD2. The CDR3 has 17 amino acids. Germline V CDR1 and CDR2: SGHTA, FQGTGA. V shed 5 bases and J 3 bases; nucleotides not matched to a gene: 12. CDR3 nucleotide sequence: TGTGCCAGCAGCCCCGGGGGGGCGGGGGGATTCTACAATGAGCAGTTCTTC. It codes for CASSPGGAGGFYNEQFF. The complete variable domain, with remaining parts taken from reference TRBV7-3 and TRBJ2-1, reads GAGVSQTPSNKVTEKGKYVELRCDPISGHTALYWYRQSLGQGPEFLIYFQGTGAADDSGLPNDRFFAVRPEGSVSTLKIQRTERGDSAVYLCASSPGGAGGFYNEQFFGPGTRLTVL.

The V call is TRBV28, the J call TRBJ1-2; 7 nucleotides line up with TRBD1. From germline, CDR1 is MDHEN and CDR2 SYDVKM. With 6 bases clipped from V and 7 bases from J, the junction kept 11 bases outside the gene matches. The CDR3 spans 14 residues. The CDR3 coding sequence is TGTGCCAGCAGCCGAACTGCGGACAGGACTGGCTACACCTTC. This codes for CASSRTADRTGYTF.

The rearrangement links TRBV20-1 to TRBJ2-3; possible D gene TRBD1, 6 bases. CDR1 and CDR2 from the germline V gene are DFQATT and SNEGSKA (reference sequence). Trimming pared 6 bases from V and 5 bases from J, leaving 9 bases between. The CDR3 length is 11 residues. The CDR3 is CSAPQGDTQYF. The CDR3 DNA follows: TGCAGTGCGCCACAGGGAGATACGCAGTATTTT.

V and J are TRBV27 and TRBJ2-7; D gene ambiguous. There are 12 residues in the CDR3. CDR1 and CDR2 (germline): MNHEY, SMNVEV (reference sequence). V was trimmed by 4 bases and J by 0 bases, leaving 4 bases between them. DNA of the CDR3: TGTGCCAGCAGTTCCAACTCCTACGAGCAGTACTTC. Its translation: CASSSNSYEQYF.

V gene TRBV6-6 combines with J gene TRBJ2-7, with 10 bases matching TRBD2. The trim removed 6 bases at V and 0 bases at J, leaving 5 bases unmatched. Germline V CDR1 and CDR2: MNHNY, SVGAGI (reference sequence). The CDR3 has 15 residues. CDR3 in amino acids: CASRGGLAVSYEQYF. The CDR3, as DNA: TGTGCCAGCAGGGGAGGACTAGCGGTCTCCTACGAGCAGTACTTC.

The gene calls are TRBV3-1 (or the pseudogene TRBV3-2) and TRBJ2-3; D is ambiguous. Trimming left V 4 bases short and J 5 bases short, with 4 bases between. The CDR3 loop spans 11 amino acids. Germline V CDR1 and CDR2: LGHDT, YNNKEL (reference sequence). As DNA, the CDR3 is TGTGCCAGCAGCCTCATAGATACGCAGTATTTT. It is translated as CASSLIDTQYF.

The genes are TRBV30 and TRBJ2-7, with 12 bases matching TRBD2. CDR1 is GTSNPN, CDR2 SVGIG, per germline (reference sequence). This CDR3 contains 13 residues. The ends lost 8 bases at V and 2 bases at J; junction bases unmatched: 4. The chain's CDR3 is CALTSGGPYEQYF. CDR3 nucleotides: TGTGCCCTAACTAGCGGGGGGCCCTACGAGCAGTACTTC.

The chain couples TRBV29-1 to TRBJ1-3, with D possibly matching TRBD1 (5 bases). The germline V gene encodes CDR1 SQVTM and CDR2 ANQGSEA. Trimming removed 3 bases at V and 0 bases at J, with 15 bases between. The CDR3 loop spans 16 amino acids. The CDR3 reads CSVEGPGDFSGNTIYF. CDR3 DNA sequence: TGCAGCGTTGAGGGCCCCGGGGACTTCTCTGGAAACACCATATATTTT.

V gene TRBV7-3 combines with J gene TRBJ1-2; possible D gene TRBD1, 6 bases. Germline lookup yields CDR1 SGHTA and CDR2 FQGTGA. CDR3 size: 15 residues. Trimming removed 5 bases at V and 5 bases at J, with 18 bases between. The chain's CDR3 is CASSPMSGGRYGYTF. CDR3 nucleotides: TGTGCCAGCAGCCCCATGTCTGGGGGCAGATATGGCTACACCTTC.

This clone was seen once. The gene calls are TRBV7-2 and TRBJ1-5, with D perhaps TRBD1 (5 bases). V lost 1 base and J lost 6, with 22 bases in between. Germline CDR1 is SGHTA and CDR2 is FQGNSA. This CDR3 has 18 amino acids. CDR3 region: CASSLVTGQGPLFQPQHF. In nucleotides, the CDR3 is TGTGCCAGCAGCTTAGTCACTGGTCAGGGCCCCCTTTTTCAGCCCCAGCATTTT.

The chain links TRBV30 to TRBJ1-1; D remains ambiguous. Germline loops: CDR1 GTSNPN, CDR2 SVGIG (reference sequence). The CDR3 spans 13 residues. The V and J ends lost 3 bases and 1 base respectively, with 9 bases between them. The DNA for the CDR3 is TGTGCCTGGAGCAAGCAGCGGAACACTGAAGCTTTCTTT. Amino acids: CAWSKQRNTEAFF.